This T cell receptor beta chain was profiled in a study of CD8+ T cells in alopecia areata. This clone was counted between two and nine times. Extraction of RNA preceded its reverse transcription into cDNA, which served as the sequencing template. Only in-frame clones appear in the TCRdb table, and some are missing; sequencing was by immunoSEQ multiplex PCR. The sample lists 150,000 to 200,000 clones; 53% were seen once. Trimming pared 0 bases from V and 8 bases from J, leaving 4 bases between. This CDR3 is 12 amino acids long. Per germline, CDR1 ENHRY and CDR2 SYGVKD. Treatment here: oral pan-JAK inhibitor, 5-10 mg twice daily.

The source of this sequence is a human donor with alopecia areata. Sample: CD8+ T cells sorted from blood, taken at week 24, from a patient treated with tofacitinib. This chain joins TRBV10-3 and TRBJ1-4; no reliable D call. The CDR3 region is CAISESQEKLFF. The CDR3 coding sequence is TGTGCCATCAGTGAGTCACAGGAAAAACTGTTTTTT.